This paragraph covers one T cell receptor beta chain sequence. Its antigen is unidentified. The source of the sample is a study of identical twins. Deletions cut 5 bases from V and 4 bases from J, with 5 bases between. This CDR3 has 11 amino acids. Study observations and caveats: Conclusions came from cross-sectional statistical analysis, not from following the same donors. It was out-of-frame TCR alpha sharing in monozygotic twins that models underestimated.

TCRdb recomputed calls from the 5' RACE reads with MiXCR, one row per CDR3 protein. In the table there are some 500,000 distinct CDR3 sequences, 20% to 25% of which are singletons. The data were also submitted as part of a second study, on T cells expressing NK-cell markers.

This sequence originates from a woman aged 18-29 years in good health. The sample consisted of CD4+ T cells sorted from blood. This chain links TRBV12-3 or TRBV12-4 with TRBJ1-2; D remains unclear. The CDR3 is CASSHGYGYTF. CDR3 DNA: TGTGCCAGCAGTCACGGCTATGGCTACACCTTC.